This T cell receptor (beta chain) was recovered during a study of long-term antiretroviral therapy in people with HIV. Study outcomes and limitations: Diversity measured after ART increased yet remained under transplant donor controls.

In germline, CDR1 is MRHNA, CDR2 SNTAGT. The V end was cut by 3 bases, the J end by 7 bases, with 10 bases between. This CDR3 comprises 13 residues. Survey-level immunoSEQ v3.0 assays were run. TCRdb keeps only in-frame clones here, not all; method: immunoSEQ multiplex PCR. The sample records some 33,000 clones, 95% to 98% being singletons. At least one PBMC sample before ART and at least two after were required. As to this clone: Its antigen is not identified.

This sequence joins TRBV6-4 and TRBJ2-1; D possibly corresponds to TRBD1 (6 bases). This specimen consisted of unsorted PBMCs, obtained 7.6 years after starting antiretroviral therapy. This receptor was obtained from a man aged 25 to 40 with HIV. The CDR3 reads CASSEGTPNEQFF. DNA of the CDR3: TGTGCCAGCAGTGAAGGGACACCTAATGAGCAGTTCTTC.